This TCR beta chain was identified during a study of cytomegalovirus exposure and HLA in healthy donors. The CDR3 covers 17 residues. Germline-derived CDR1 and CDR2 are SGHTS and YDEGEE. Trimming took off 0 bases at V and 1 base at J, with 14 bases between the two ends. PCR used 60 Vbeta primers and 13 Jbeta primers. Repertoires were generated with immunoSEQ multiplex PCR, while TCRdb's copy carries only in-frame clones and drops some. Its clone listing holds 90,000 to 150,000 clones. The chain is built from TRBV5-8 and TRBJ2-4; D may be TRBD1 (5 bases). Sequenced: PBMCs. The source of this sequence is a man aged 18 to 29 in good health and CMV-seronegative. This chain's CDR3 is CASSLEQDRVAKNIQYF. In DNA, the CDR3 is TGTGCCAGCAGCTTGGAACAGGATAGGGTCGCCAAAAACATTCAGTACTTC. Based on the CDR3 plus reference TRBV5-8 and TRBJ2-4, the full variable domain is EAGVTQSPTHLIKTRGQQATLRCSPISGHTSVYWYQQALGLGLQFLLWYDEGEERNRGNFPPRFSGRQFPNYSSELNVNALELEDSALYLCASSLEQDRVAKNIQYFGAGTRLSVL.